This T cell receptor beta chain is drawn from a study of beta chain features in type 1 diabetes. Overall study: The study examined some 110,000,000 sorted cells across all samples. General observations from the study: Healthy donors had naive, central memory and Treg TCRB repertoires that appeared less similar than those seen among patients. In every one of the four CD4+ subsets, TCRB CDR3s were moderately but significantly shorter in Type 1 diabetes patients. cDNA-based sequencing might over-represent cells highly expressing TCR.

Points on this clone: As yet, its antigen is unknown.

With 1 base clipped from V and 3 bases from J, the junction kept 6 bases outside the gene matches. This CDR3 contains 16 residues. Looked up from germline, CDR1 is SGHRS and CDR2 is YFSETQ. Every bit of the isolated RNA underwent reverse transcription, so sequencing read expressed TCRB transcripts. Generated by immunoSEQ multiplex PCR, the TCRdb table keeps only in-frame clones and is missing some. The sample has around 600,000 clones, around 11% seen once. The TCR sequence derives from a man in his thirties or forties with type 1 diabetes. The sequencing input was naive CD4+ T cells from blood. The rearrangement joins TRBV5-1 to TRBJ2-3; 9 positions agree with TRBD2. The CDR3 region is CASSLLASGETDTQYF. CDR3 bases: TGCGCCAGCAGCTTGCTGGCTAGCGGGGAGACAGATACGCAGTATTTT.